The clone carrying this TCR beta chain was seen only once. What it recognizes is unknown. Data came from immunoSEQ multiplex PCR; TCRdb stores just in-frame clones and leaves some out. The table includes 78,000 or so clones, about 90% detected once. The record originates from a study of brain T cells in children with intractable seizures. The study, taken as a whole, reports: Pre- and post-surgery blood differed in depth, so pre-surgery absences may be undersampling. Patients' HCMV serostatus was unknown; virus specificity rests on CDR3 similarity alone.

Only cases whose brain tissue showed the highest T cell transcript signatures were sequenced. At least one anti-epileptic drug was given before surgery. Germline trimming cut 4 bases from V and 8 bases from J; bases unmatched to any gene: 7. Germline V gene lookup returns CDR1 GTSNPN and CDR2 SVGIG (reference sequence). The CDR3 has 13 residues. The specimen was peripheral blood, collected at surgery. The V and J genes are TRBV30 and TRBJ1-2; the match to TRBD1 covers 10 bases. This TCR was recovered from a girl aged 2-10 years with Rasmussen encephalitis and intractable seizures. The CDR3 nucleotides are TGTGCCTGGACCCCCGGACAGGGGGGCGGCTACACCTTC. Translated, it gives CAWTPGQGGGYTF.